Shown below are 26 T cell receptor beta chains from a single sample sequenced in a study of OX40 agonist ivuxolimab in advanced cancers. TCRdb's copy holds only in-frame clones and misses some; the assay was immunoSEQ multiplex PCR. The sample has 60,000 to 100,000 clones, under 95% seen once. This specimen was CD4+ or CD8+ T cells sorted from blood, taken in a trial of the OX40 agonist ivuxolimab. Every receptor here comes from an adult with an advanced solid tumor such as melanoma, head and neck, liver or kidney cancer.

The chain links TRBV7-9 to TRBJ2-7, with no clear D. Trimming removed 2 bases at V and 3 bases at J, with 2 bases between. The CDR3 totals 11 residues. Germline V lookup: CDR1 SEHNR, CDR2 FQNEAQ (reference sequence). The CDR3 nucleotides read TGTGCCAGCAGCTTAAACTACGAGCAGTACTTC. It codes for CASSLNYEQYF.

The V gene is TRBV19, the J gene TRBJ1-5; TRBD1 is a possible D gene (5 bases). The CDR3 length is 18 residues. The germline V gene encodes CDR1 LNHDA and CDR2 SQIVND (reference sequence). V lost 3 bases, J lost 6 bases, and 24 bases lay in between. The CDR3 region has the DNA TGTGCCAGTAGTATCCACAGGACTGGGCTTGCCCTTATTCAGCCCCAGCATTTT. Protein sequence: CASSIHRTGLALIQPQHF.

The rearrangement joins TRBV12-5 to TRBJ2-3; TRBD1 matches at 9 bases. The CDR3 runs 16 residues. Germline assignment: CDR1 LGHNT and CDR2 FRNRAP. J gave up 3 bases and V 0 bases, and 4 bases lay outside the gene matches. CDR3 residues: CASGLVLGQGTDTQYF. Here the CDR3 DNA reads TGTGCTAGTGGTTTGGTATTGGGACAGGGAACAGATACGCAGTATTTT. Filled out from reference TRBV12-5 and TRBJ2-3, the complete variable domain reads DARVTQTPRHKVTEMGQEVTMRCQPILGHNTVFWYRQTMMQGLELLAYFRNRAPLDDSGMPKDRFSAEMPDATLATLKIQPSEPRDSAVYFCASGLVLGQGTDTQYFGPGTRLTVL.

This chain connects TRBV27 to TRBJ2-5; the match to TRBD1 covers 8 bases. Looked up from germline, CDR1 is MNHEY and CDR2 is SMNVEV (reference sequence). Unmatched junction bases numbered 12, after V lost 6 bases and J lost 6 bases. The CDR3 has 15 residues. CDR3 protein: CASREGTGAWQTQYF. Here the CDR3 DNA reads TGTGCCAGCAGGGAAGGGACAGGCGCTTGGCAGACCCAGTACTTC.

This chain connects TRBV9 to TRBJ2-1; 7 bases agree with TRBD2. The germline V gene encodes CDR1 SGDLS and CDR2 YYNGEE. V lost 2 bases and J lost 9; bases outside the gene matches: 14. The CDR3 length is 16 residues. In nucleotides, the CDR3 is TGTGCCAGCAGCGTGGGCGTGAGCGGGGCGTGGATTGAGCAGTTCTTC. Protein sequence: CASSVGVSGAWIEQFF.

The CDR3 DNA follows: TGTGCCAAACCACAGGTCCCCGGGGAGCTGTTTTTT. It encodes CAKPQVPGELFF. The chain joins TRBV7-9 to TRBJ2-2, with D possibly being TRBD1 (5 bases). V shed 10 bases and J shed 6 bases, with 12 bases lying between them. This CDR3 comprises 12 residues. The germline gives CDR1 SEHNR, CDR2 FQNEAQ (reference sequence).

J is TRBJ2-5 and V is TRBV2; D remains unclear. This CDR3 spans 12 amino acids. The V end was cut by 11 bases, the J end by 4 bases, with 14 bases between. Germline CDR1 reads SNHLY; CDR2 reads FYNNEI. This CDR3 reads CAVHGPPETQYF. CDR3 nucleotide sequence: TGTGCCGTCCACGGACCCCCAGAGACCCAGTACTTC. Based on the CDR3 plus reference TRBV2 and TRBJ2-5, the full variable domain is EPEVTQTPSHQVTQMGQEVILRCVPISNHLYFYWYRQILGQKVEFLVSFYNNEISEKSEIFDDQFSVERPDGSNFTLKIRSTKLEDSAMYFCAVHGPPETQYFGPGTRLLVL.

The rearrangement links TRBV6-5 to TRBJ2-7; 7 bases line up with TRBD1. Per germline, CDR1 MNHEY and CDR2 SVGAGI. The CDR3 consists of 14 residues. The ends lost 0 bases at V and 4 bases at J; junction bases unmatched: 3. The CDR3 DNA follows: TGTGCCAGCAGTTACTCGAAGACAGGGTACGAGCAGTACTTC. Residues: CASSYSKTGYEQYF.

The chain carries TRBV7-6 and TRBJ2-2; D not resolved. CDR3 length: 16 residues. Trimming stripped 5 bases from V and 0 bases from J, with 13 bases between. Per germline, CDR1 SGHVS and CDR2 FNYEAQ. CDR3 amino acids: CASSLAGVANTGELFF. The CDR3 coding sequence is TGTGCCAGCAGCCTCGCAGGCGTGGCGAACACCGGGGAGCTGTTTTTT. Drawing the rest from reference TRBV7-6 and TRBJ2-2, the complete variable domain is GAGVSQSPRYKVTKRGQDVALRCDPISGHVSLYWYRQALGQGPEFLTYFNYEAQQDKSGLPNDRFSAERPEGSISTLTIQRTEQRDSAMYRCASSLAGVANTGELFFGEGSRLTVL.

This sequence joins TRBV5-1 and TRBJ2-5; 10 bases are a match to TRBD1. The trim removed 2 bases at V and 1 base at J, leaving 8 bases unmatched. The germline V gene encodes CDR1 SGHRS and CDR2 YFSETQ. This CDR3 region has 17 residues. The CDR3 protein is CASSFHRDRGIQETQYF. The CDR3 bases are TGCGCCAGCAGCTTCCACCGGGACAGGGGAATCCAAGAGACCCAGTACTTC.

V and J are TRBV9 and TRBJ2-3, with TRBD2 matching 10 bases. This CDR3 is built from 16 residues. The germline gives CDR1 SGDLS, CDR2 YYNGEE. V was pared by 0 bases and J by 2 bases, with 3 bases of the junction left unmatched. CDR3 DNA: TGTGCCAGCAGCGTAGGCACTAGCGGGATCACAGATACGCAGTATTTT. Translation gives CASSVGTSGITDTQYF.

A word on this clone: The same CDR3 can be traced to other DNA sequences in this sample. The chain has TRBV29-1 and TRBJ2-3; D remains ambiguous. V was clipped by 4 bases and J by 0 bases, with 2 bases between them. The CDR3 is 11 residues long. CDR1 and CDR2 (germline): SQVTM, ANQGSEA. The CDR3 spells CSVVSTDTQYF. The DNA of the CDR3 is TGCAGCGTTGTCAGCACAGATACGCAGTATTTT.

The rearrangement uses TRBV5-1 and TRBJ2-1; 12 bases fit TRBD2. CDR3 length: 17 amino acids. The V segment lost 0 bases and the J segment 7 bases; nucleotides outside the gene matches: 8. The V gene's germline CDR1 is SGHRS and CDR2 YFSETQ. As DNA, the CDR3 is TGCGCCAGCAGCTTGGGGCCGGGACTAGCGGGCGTTAATGAGCAGTTCTTC. Its protein is CASSLGPGLAGVNEQFF.

V gene TRBV11-2 combines with J gene TRBJ1-5, with unresolved D. Germline loops: CDR1 SGHAT, CDR2 FQNNGV. The ends were cut back, 0 bases at V and 3 bases at J, with 6 bases in the middle. This CDR3 has 14 residues. This chain's CDR3 is CASSLEVTNQPQHF. CDR3 nucleotides: TGTGCCAGCAGCTTAGAAGTCACCAATCAGCCCCAGCATTTT.

The CDR3 sequence: CASSGDSTEAFF. Here the CDR3 DNA reads TGTGCCAGCAGCGGTGACAGCACTGAAGCTTTCTTT. The genes are TRBV9 and TRBJ1-1; a weak D match, TRBD1 (5 bases). Germline-derived CDR1 and CDR2 are SGDLS and YYNGEE. Trimming stripped 3 bases from V and 4 bases from J, with 7 bases between. This CDR3 has 12 residues. Drawing the rest from reference TRBV9 and TRBJ1-1, the complete variable domain is DSGVTQTPKHLITATGQRVTLRCSPRSGDLSVYWYQQSLDQGLQFLIQYYNGEERAKGNILERFSAQQFPDLHSELNLSSLELGDSALYFCASSGDSTEAFFGQGTRLTVV.

The J gene is TRBJ2-1, the V gene TRBV5-4; the D is unclear. CDR1 and CDR2 from the germline V gene are SGHNT and YYREEE (reference sequence). The CDR3 extends over 11 amino acids. V was clipped by 3 bases and J by 6 bases, with 4 bases between them. The CDR3 bases are TGTGCCAGCAGCTACCTCAATGAGCAGTTCTTC. It yields the protein CASSYLNEQFF. The variable domain in full, with the rest retrieved from reference TRBV5-4 and TRBJ2-1, is ETGVTQSPTHLIKTRGQQVTLRCSSQSGHNTVSWYQQALGQGPQFIFQYYREEENGRGNFPPRFSGLQFPNYSSELNVNALELDDSALYLCASSYLNEQFFGPGTRLTVL.

The chain recombines TRBV5-4 with TRBJ2-7; 7 bases map to TRBD2. CDR3 length: 14 amino acids. Germline V gene lookup returns CDR1 SGHNT and CDR2 YYREEE (reference sequence). Trimming removed 4 bases from V and 0 bases from J; junction bases left unmatched: 4. DNA of the CDR3: TGTGCCAGCAGCGAGCGGGGAAACTCCTACGAGCAGTACTTC. It yields the protein CASSERGNSYEQYF.

The CDR3 DNA follows: TGCGCCAGCAGCCAAGAGGAGGGACTAGCGGGGGGTAGCTACGAGCAGTACTTC. It translates to CASSQEEGLAGGSYEQYF. The chain joins TRBV4-3 to TRBJ2-7, with 15 bases lining up with TRBD2. The length of the CDR3 is 18 residues. CDR1 and CDR2 from the germline V gene are LGHNA and YSLEER. The V segment lost 0 bases and the J segment 3 bases; nucleotides outside the gene matches: 6.

The chain carries TRBV7-9 and TRBJ2-2, with 9 positions matching TRBD1. The CDR3 length is 16 residues. Germline V CDR1 and CDR2: SEHNR, FQNEAQ (reference sequence). The V gene end was trimmed by 1 base and the J gene end by 5 bases; junction bases not matched to a gene: 5. CDR3 sequence reads: CASSLGGTGTTGELFF. Written as DNA, the CDR3 is TGTGCCAGCAGCTTAGGCGGGACAGGGACAACCGGGGAGCTGTTTTTT.

CDR3 residues: CASSLEQVNQPQHF. CDR3 coding DNA: TGTGCCAGCAGCTTAGAACAGGTCAATCAGCCCCAGCATTTT. This rearrangement joins TRBV7-7 to TRBJ1-5, with a possible D match to TRBD1 (5 bases). Trimming left V 1 base short and J 3 bases short, with 7 bases between. Germline V gene sequence: CDR1 SSHAT, CDR2 FNYEAQ (reference sequence). The CDR3 is made up of 14 amino acids.

The chain employs TRBV30 and TRBJ2-5, with D maybe TRBD2 (5 bases). Per the germline V gene, CDR1 is GTSNPN and CDR2 is SVGIG (reference sequence). V gave up 5 bases and J gave up 4 bases, with 14 bases separating them. This CDR3 has 13 amino acids. The CDR3 sequence is CAWGGSWGETQYF. The CDR3 coding sequence is TGTGCCTGGGGAGGAAGCTGGGGAGAGACCCAGTACTTC.

This chain connects TRBV2 to TRBJ1-2; tentative D call: TRBD1 (6 bases). The CDR3 covers 15 residues. V lost 2 bases and J 3 bases, leaving 13 bases between the germline ends. Germline CDR1 is SNHLY and CDR2 is FYNNEI. The DNA for the CDR3 is TGTGCCAGCAGTGAATGGGGGCCGGGGGACTATGGCTACACCTTC. Translation: CASSEWGPGDYGYTF.

Written as DNA, the CDR3 is TGTGCCAGCGCAGGGGGGTCTGGTCAGCCCCAGCATTTT. Protein product: CASAGGSGQPQHF. The chain joins TRBV27 to TRBJ1-5; the match to TRBD1 covers 7 bases. This CDR3 contains 13 residues. Trimming at V came to 8 bases and at J to 6 bases, leaving 7 bases not matched to a gene. The V gene's germline CDR1 is MNHEY and CDR2 SMNVEV (reference sequence).

CDR3 bases: TGTGCCAGTAGTATCCGGAGAGAGAGGGCAGAAAAACTGTTTTTT. It translates to CASSIRRERAEKLFF. The chain is built from TRBV19 and TRBJ1-4; D is ambiguous. The germline V gene encodes CDR1 LNHDA and CDR2 SQIVND (reference sequence). The CDR3 sequence is 15 residues long. V dropped 3 bases and J dropped 8 bases, with 16 bases sitting between them.

This clone was counted once. This chain joins TRBV19 and TRBJ2-1; D might be TRBD1 or TRBD2, each matching 5 bases. The CDR3 is 15 amino acids. Trimming removed 8 bases at V and 4 bases at J, with 18 bases between. CDR1 and CDR2 from the germline V gene are LNHDA and SQIVND (reference sequence). The CDR3 is CASGVKGPRYNEQFF. The CDR3 DNA follows: TGTGCCAGTGGGGTTAAGGGACCTAGATACAATGAGCAGTTCTTC.

The chain recombines TRBV10-3 with TRBJ1-1; the D is unclear. V lost 2 bases and J 8 bases, leaving 6 bases between the germline ends. This CDR3 is 11 amino acids long. Per germline, CDR1 ENHRY and CDR2 SYGVKD. The CDR3 loop reads CAISEADEAFF. In DNA form, the CDR3 reads TGTGCCATCAGTGAGGCGGACGAAGCTTTCTTT.